The entry below gives a single TCR beta chain sequence along with its context. Antigen unknown. The treatment was: oral pan-JAK inhibitor, 5-10 mg twice daily. From alopecia areata patients, lesional scalp punch biopsies and peripheral blood were collected. This entry comes from a study of CD8+ T cells in alopecia areata. Study in general: Patients remained on tofacitinib for 6 to 18 months and then went 6 months without it.

Study findings and constraints: Shared TCR sequences were less clear between patients than in mice, possibly partly from HLA diversity. Higher clonality was seen in lesional scalp than in normal scalp, especially in alopecia totalis/universalis.

Sequencing templates came from extracted RNA that was reverse transcribed into cDNA. The method was immunoSEQ multiplex PCR; TCRdb's version includes in-frame clones alone and lacks a portion of them. The table includes approximately 210,000 clones, around three fifths detected once. The sample consisted of CD4+ T cells sorted from blood, taken at week 4, from a patient treated with tofacitinib. The source is a human donor with alopecia areata.

CDR3 nucleotide sequence: TGTGCCAGCAGCTTACAGGGTAGCTCCTACGAGCAGTACTTC. Amino acids: CASSLQGSSYEQYF. The V and J genes are TRBV5-6 and TRBJ2-7; D might be TRBD1 (6 bases). The CDR3 is made up of 14 amino acids. V was clipped by 2 bases and J by 0 bases, with 9 bases between them. CDR1 SGHDT and CDR2 YYEEEE come from the germline V gene.